This T cell receptor (beta chain) was obtained from a study of blood T cell repertoires in COVID-19. Background on the study: Both acute and convalescent COVID-19 samples were obtained from the United States, Italy and Spain. Sample material is recorded as cDNA or gDNA derived from T cells, B-cell-depleted T cells, or PBMCs.

CDR1 is MGHRA, CDR2 YSYEKL, per germline. V dropped 1 base and J dropped 0 bases, with 10 bases sitting between them. The CDR3 runs to 17 residues. Original processing notes: Amplification of reference gene primers was used by the study to estimate nucleated cell counts. Clones were read by immunoSEQ multiplex PCR, and TCRdb kept only the in-frame ones, dropping some. The V and J calls and clone size come from that table; D and trimming were worked out from the DNA. The sample has more than 55,000 clones, about nine tenths seen once. The sample comprised peripheral blood. The V gene is TRBV4-1, the J gene TRBJ2-6, with no clear D. The sequence was obtained from a man between 45 and 60 years old with active COVID-19. CDR3 sequence reads: CASSQVLTSSGANVLTF. The CDR3 DNA sequence: TGCGCCAGCAGCCAAGTACTAACGAGCTCTGGGGCCAACGTCCTGACTTTC.